The 15 T cell receptor beta chains below were found in one sample sequenced in a study of blood T cell repertoires in COVID-19. Using immunoSEQ multiplex PCR, the repertoire was profiled, and TCRdb retains in-frame clones only, with some absent. Of around 74,000 clones in the sample, approximately 90% were seen once. The source material was peripheral blood. These receptors were taken from a man aged 45-65 years with active COVID-19.

This clone was observed a single time. This chain uses TRBV9 with TRBJ1-3; D remains ambiguous. V lost 3 bases to trimming and J lost 1 base, with 17 bases between them. From germline, CDR1 is SGDLS and CDR2 YYNGEE. This CDR3 contains 17 residues. The DNA for the CDR3 is TGTGCCAGCAGCGAGCCCCCCGGCGGGCGGTCTGGAAACACCATATATTTT. This sequence encodes CASSEPPGGRSGNTIYF. Filled out from reference TRBV9 and TRBJ1-3, the complete variable domain reads DSGVTQTPKHLITATGQRVTLRCSPRSGDLSVYWYQQSLDQGLQFLIQYYNGEERAKGNILERFSAQQFPDLHSELNLSSLELGDSALYFCASSEPPGGRSGNTIYFGEGSWLTVV.

This chain uses TRBV4-1 with TRBJ1-1; unclear D gene. The CDR3 is made up of 12 amino acids. Trimming removed 0 bases from V and 12 bases from J, with 11 bases in between. In germline, CDR1 is MGHRA, CDR2 YSYEKL. CDR3 sequence reads: CASSQEEGRPFF. The DNA of the CDR3 is TGCGCCAGCAGCCAAGAGGAGGGCAGGCCTTTCTTT.

This clone has a handful of counts. This chain uses TRBV30 with TRBJ1-6; 7 bases agree with TRBD1. This CDR3 has 13 amino acids. Germline lookup yields CDR1 GTSNPN and CDR2 SVGIG (reference sequence). J gave up 6 bases and V 3 bases, and 2 bases lay outside the gene matches. The CDR3 bases are TGTGCCTGGAGGGGACAGACTAATTCACCCCTCCACTTT. It specifies CAWRGQTNSPLHF. The variable domain in full, with the rest retrieved from reference TRBV30 and TRBJ1-6, is SQTIHQWPATLVQPVGSPLSLECTVEGTSNPNLYWYRQAAGRGLQLLFYSVGIGQISSEVPQNLSASRPQDRQFILSSKKLLLSDSGFYLCAWRGQTNSPLHFGNGTRLTVT.

The V and J genes are TRBV7-9 and TRBJ1-4, with TRBD1 matching over 7 bases. The CDR3 consists of 16 residues. The germline CDR1 and CDR2 sequences are SEHNR and FQNEAQ (reference sequence). J gave up 8 bases and V 5 bases, and 14 bases lay outside the gene matches. In DNA form, the CDR3 reads TGTGCCAGCAGCCCACCCACAGGGGAGGACCGGGAAAAACTGTTTTTT. The encoded protein is CASSPPTGEDREKLFF.

The chain carries TRBV19 and TRBJ2-5, with 9 bases that match TRBD1. CDR3 length: 14 residues. Per the germline V gene, CDR1 is LNHDA and CDR2 is SQIVND (reference sequence). V was pared by 4 bases and J by 2 bases, with 2 bases of the junction left unmatched. The chain's CDR3 is CASSTDRGQETQYF. Written as DNA, the CDR3 is TGTGCCAGTAGTACGGACAGGGGACAAGAGACCCAGTACTTC.

The V gene is TRBV28, the J gene TRBJ2-2; TRBD1 aligns across 8 bases. Per the germline V gene, CDR1 is MDHEN and CDR2 is SYDVKM. CDR3 length: 18 residues. Trimming at V came to 3 bases and at J to 1 base, leaving 10 bases not matched to a gene. CDR3 nucleotides: TGTGCCAGCAGTTTCGGGTGGCAGGGGGCCAAGAACACCGGGGAGCTGTTTTTT. This encodes CASSFGWQGAKNTGELFF.

A word on this clone: The junction and the germline gene differ at one end; a read error may be behind it. The chain recombines TRBV4-1 with TRBJ2-3; no clear D. CDR1 and CDR2 (germline): MGHRA, YSYEKL. The CDR3 has 15 amino acids. The chain's CDR3 is CASSQDLYYTDTQYF. Here the CDR3 DNA reads TGCGCCAGTAGCCAAGACCTCTACTACACAGATACGCAGTATTTT.

The J gene is TRBJ1-1, the V gene TRBV4-2; D unclear. The CDR3 loop spans 13 amino acids. Between the trimmed V and J ends, which lost 4 bases and 4 bases, there was a span of 10 bases. The V gene's germline CDR1 is LGHNA and CDR2 YNFKEQ. DNA for the CDR3: TGTGCCAGCAGCCGGATAGGAGGCACTGAAGCTTTCTTT. Protein: CASSRIGGTEAFF.

This clone appeared once. The chain uses TRBV18 and TRBJ1-2; 12 positions agree with TRBD1. There are 16 residues in the CDR3. The ends lost 4 bases at V and 6 bases at J; junction bases unmatched: 9. Per the germline V gene, CDR1 is KGHSH and CDR2 is LQKENI. The CDR3 DNA follows: TGTGCCAGCTCACGAGATATGGGACAGGGGGCTGATGGCTACACCTTC. Protein product: CASSRDMGQGADGYTF.

The CDR3 loop is CASSFQRTMYEQYF. The CDR3, as DNA: TGTGCCAGCAGTTTCCAACGGACAATGTACGAGCAGTACTTC. The chain is built from TRBV28 and TRBJ2-7, with D possibly being TRBD1 (5 bases). The length of the CDR3 is 14 residues. Trimming removed 3 bases from V and 4 bases from J, with 13 bases in between. Germline-derived CDR1 and CDR2 are MDHEN and SYDVKM.

In nucleotides, the CDR3 is TGTGCCAGCAGCTTAGTTGGCGGGGCCTACGAGCAGTACTTC. Its protein product is CASSLVGGAYEQYF. This chain links TRBV11-3 with TRBJ2-7; the D gene is possibly TRBD2 (6 bases). Germline V CDR1 and CDR2: SGHNT, YENEEA. The CDR3 length is 14 residues. V was trimmed by 1 base and J by 2 bases, leaving 9 bases between them.

V is TRBV5-6 and J is TRBJ2-1; TRBD2 matches at 10 bases. Looked up from germline, CDR1 is SGHDT and CDR2 is YYEEEE. With 1 base clipped from V and 3 bases from J, the junction kept 4 bases outside the gene matches. The CDR3 spans 16 residues. The DNA of the CDR3 is TGTGCCAGCAGCTTGACTAGCGGGATAGTCTACAATGAGCAGTTCTTC. Its protein is CASSLTSGIVYNEQFF.

The chain uses TRBV3-1 (or the pseudogene TRBV3-2) and TRBJ2-2; 10 bases are a match to TRBD2. CDR1 LGHDT and CDR2 YNNKEL come from the germline V gene (reference sequence). Trimming took 8 bases from V and 1 from J; bases not matched to a gene: 7. The CDR3 has 16 residues. The CDR3 nucleotides are TGTGCCAGCGGTCTAGCGGGAGCGAGGAACACCGGGGAGCTGTTTTTT. It translates to CASGLAGARNTGELFF.

The V call is TRBV5-5, the J call TRBJ1-6; 8 bases match TRBD1. The V gene's germline CDR1 is SGHKS and CDR2 YYEKEE (reference sequence). V lost 3 bases to trimming and J lost 7 bases; unmatched junction nucleotides: 6. The CDR3 is made up of 15 amino acids. CDR3 DNA: TGTGCCAGCAGCTGGGGACAGGCCAAAAATTCACCCCTCCACTTT. This codes for CASSWGQAKNSPLHF.

The rearrangement joins TRBV28 to TRBJ2-5; TRBD2 matches 9 bases. The CDR3 runs to 18 residues. Germline V gene sequence: CDR1 MDHEN, CDR2 SYDVKM. Trimming at V came to 2 bases and at J to 5 bases, leaving 15 bases not matched to a gene. This CDR3 is CASSLHSRSGGPHETQYF. The CDR3 nucleotides read TGTGCCAGCAGTTTACACTCAAGGAGCGGGGGGCCCCATGAGACCCAGTACTTC.